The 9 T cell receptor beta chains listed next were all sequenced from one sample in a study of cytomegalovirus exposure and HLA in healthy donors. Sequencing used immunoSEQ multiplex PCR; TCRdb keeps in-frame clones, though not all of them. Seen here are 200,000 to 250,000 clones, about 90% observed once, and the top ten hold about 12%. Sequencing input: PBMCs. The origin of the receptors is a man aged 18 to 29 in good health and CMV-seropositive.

CDR3 sequence (DNA): TGTGCCAGCAGTGACTCTGAGAAAAACATTCAGTACTTC. Residues: CASSDSEKNIQYF. This chain joins TRBV6-4 and TRBJ2-4; D is undetermined. V lost 0 bases and J 4 bases, leaving 4 bases between the germline ends. The CDR3 spans 13 residues. Germline V gene lookup returns CDR1 MRHNA and CDR2 SNTAGT.

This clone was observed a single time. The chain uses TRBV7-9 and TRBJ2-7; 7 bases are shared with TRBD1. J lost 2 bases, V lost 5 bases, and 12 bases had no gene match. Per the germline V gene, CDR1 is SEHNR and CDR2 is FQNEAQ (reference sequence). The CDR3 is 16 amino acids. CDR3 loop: CASSPISGQAAYEQYF. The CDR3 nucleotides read TGTGCCAGCAGCCCCATCTCCGGACAGGCCGCCTACGAGCAGTACTTC.

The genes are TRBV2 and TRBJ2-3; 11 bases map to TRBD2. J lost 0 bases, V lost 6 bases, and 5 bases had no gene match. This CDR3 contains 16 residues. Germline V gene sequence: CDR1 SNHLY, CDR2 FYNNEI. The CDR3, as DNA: TGTGCCAGCAGGTCCTGGACTAGCGGGAGCACAGATACGCAGTATTTT. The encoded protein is CASRSWTSGSTDTQYF.

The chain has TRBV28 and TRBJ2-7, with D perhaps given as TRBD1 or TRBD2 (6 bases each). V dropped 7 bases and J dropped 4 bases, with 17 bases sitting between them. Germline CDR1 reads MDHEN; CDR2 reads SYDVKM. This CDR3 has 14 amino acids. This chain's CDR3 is CASMGHGSGYEQYF. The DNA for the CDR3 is TGTGCCAGCATGGGACACGGGAGCGGTTACGAGCAGTACTTC.

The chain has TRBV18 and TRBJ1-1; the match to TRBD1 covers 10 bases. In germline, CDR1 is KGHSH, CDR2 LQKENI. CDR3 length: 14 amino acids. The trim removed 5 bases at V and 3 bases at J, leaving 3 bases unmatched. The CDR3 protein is CASSETGGYTEAFF. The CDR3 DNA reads TGTGCCAGCTCAGAGACAGGGGGCTACACTGAAGCTTTCTTT.

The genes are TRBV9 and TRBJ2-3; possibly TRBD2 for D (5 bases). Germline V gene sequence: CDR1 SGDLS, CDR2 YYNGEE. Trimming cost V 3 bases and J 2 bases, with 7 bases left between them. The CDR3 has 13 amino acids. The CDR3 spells CASSERITDTQYF. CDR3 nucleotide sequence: TGTGCCAGCAGCGAGCGGATCACAGATACGCAGTATTTT.

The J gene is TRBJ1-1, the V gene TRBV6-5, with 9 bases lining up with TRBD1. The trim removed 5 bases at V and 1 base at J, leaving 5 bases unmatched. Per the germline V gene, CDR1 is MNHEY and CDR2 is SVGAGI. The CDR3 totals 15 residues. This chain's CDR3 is CASSRRDRANTEAFF. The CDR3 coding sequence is TGTGCCAGCAGTCGCCGGGACAGGGCGAACACTGAAGCTTTCTTT.

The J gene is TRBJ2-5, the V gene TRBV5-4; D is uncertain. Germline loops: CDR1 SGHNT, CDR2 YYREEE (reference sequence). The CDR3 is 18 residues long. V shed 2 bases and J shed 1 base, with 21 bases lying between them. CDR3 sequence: CASSLRLKGPTPQETQYF. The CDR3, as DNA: TGTGCCAGCAGCTTAAGGCTTAAGGGCCCGACTCCCCAAGAGACCCAGTACTTC. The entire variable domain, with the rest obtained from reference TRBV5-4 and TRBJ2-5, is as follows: ETGVTQSPTHLIKTRGQQVTLRCSSQSGHNTVSWYQQALGQGPQFIFQYYREEENGRGNFPPRFSGLQFPNYSSELNVNALELDDSALYLCASSLRLKGPTPQETQYFGPGTRLLVL.

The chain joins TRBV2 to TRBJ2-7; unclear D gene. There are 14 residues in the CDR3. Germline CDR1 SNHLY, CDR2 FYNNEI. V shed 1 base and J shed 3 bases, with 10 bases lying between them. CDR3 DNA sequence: TGTGCCAGCAGTGAAGAAAGGAGTTACTACGAGCAGTACTTC. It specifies CASSEERSYYEQYF.